The clone carrying this TCR beta chain was detected a few times. Antigen: not known. This record belongs to a study of CD8 T cells in ankylosing spondylitis. Whole-study results and caveats: Ankylosing spondylitis blood seemed to carry a telltale TCR beta motif made of fewer than ten highly homologous variants. Reportedly, matched ankylosing spondylitis synovial fluid was significantly enriched for disease-linked clones.

The CDR3 sequence is 15 residues long. J lost 1 base, V lost 6 bases, and 3 bases had no gene match. Germline V gives CDR1 MNHNS, CDR2 SASEGT. TCRdb re-derived calls from the 5' RACE reads in MiXCR, one entry per CDR3 protein. The sample shows 35,000 to 50,000 distinct CDR3 sequences, about 11% of them seen only once. Material: blood, either unsorted or a sorted T cell fraction (not recorded which). The TCR originated in a male donor with ankylosing spondylitis or in good health (not recorded which). The chain is built from TRBV6-1 and TRBJ2-2, with 9 bases fitting TRBD2. CDR3 protein: CASSGRGGNTGELFF. DNA for the CDR3: TGTGCCAGCAGCGGGCGGGGGGGGAACACCGGGGAGCTGTTTTTT.